The next 12 T cell receptor beta chains were all read from a single sample in a study of PD-1 blockade in classical Hodgkin lymphoma. Specified time point: cycle 4 day 1 (C4D1), after more than 5 weeks of nivolumab. Brentuximab vedotin exposure varied among the patients, all of whom had relapsed after autologous stem cell transplantation. By magnetic negative selection, CD4+ T cells were purified from thawed PBMCs. Generated by immunoSEQ multiplex PCR, the TCRdb table keeps only in-frame clones and is missing some. Among around 11,000 clones listed, roughly 72% were seen once. This material consisted of CD4+ T cells from blood, taken before the fourth cycle of nivolumab. The receptors shown here come from a human donor with classical Hodgkin lymphoma.

By its share, this clone is medium-sized. V gene TRBV6-1 combines with J gene TRBJ1-6; tentatively, D is TRBD1 (6 bases). Germline assignment: CDR1 MNHNS and CDR2 SASEGT. There are 17 residues in the CDR3. Deletions cut 0 bases from V and 3 bases from J, with 12 bases between. CDR3 nucleotides: TGTGCCAGCAGTGAAGCCCATCAGGGGATCTATAATTCACCCCTCCACTTT. It codes for CASSEAHQGIYNSPLHF.

Points on this clone: The junction departs from the called germline gene at one end, perhaps through a read error. V gene TRBV7-8 combines with J gene TRBJ2-5; TRBD2 aligns across 8 bases. The germline CDR1 and CDR2 sequences are SGHVS and FQNEAQ. The CDR3 has 15 amino acids. CDR3 amino acids: CASSPGGATQEAQYF. CDR3 nucleotides: TGTGCCAGCAGCCCGGGAGGGGCTACTCAAGAGGCCCAGTACTTC.

This clone was counted a few times. The chain has TRBV10-3 and TRBJ2-2; 8 bases are a match to TRBD1. The junction had 9 bases not matched to a gene; V was cut back by 10 bases and J by 5 bases. Per the germline V gene, CDR1 is ENHRY and CDR2 is SYGVKD. The length of the CDR3 is 14 residues. The CDR3 here is CATLAGGATGELFF. The CDR3 DNA follows: TGTGCCACCCTCGCAGGGGGCGCAACCGGGGAGCTGTTTTTT.

The chain has TRBV5-4 and TRBJ2-7; D call uncertain. Germline lookup yields CDR1 SGHNT and CDR2 YYREEE (reference sequence). With 0 bases removed from V and 5 bases from J, the gap between germline ends came to 21 bases. The CDR3 loop spans 17 amino acids. CDR3 amino acids: CASSLARRLVVTHEQYF. In DNA, the CDR3 is TGTGCCAGCAGCTTGGCCCGCAGGCTAGTTGTGACCCACGAGCAGTACTTC.

The genes are TRBV2 and TRBJ2-7; possible D gene TRBD2, 6 bases. The CDR3 is 13 amino acids. Germline CDR1 is SNHLY and CDR2 is FYNNEI. V dropped 6 bases and J dropped 4 bases, with 13 bases sitting between them. The CDR3: CASRRDDSYEQYF. In nucleotides, the CDR3 is TGTGCCAGCAGGCGGGACGACTCGTACGAGCAGTACTTC.

The genes are TRBV4-2 and TRBJ1-5; tentatively, D is TRBD1 (5 bases). The CDR3 runs to 16 residues. The V end was cut by 0 bases, the J end by 2 bases, with 11 bases between. The germline V gene has CDR1 LGHNA and CDR2 YNFKEQ. The CDR3 region is CASSQDGGIGNQPQHF. The CDR3 coding sequence is TGTGCCAGCAGCCAAGATGGGGGGATCGGCAATCAGCCCCAGCATTTT.

This clone was observed a few times. The chain joins TRBV21-1 to TRBJ2-7. TRBV21-1 has pseudogene status. The CDR3 totals 16 residues. CDR3 in amino acids: CASSETRDAHSYEQYF. The CDR3 nucleotides are TGTGCCAGCAGCGAAACCCGGGACGCCCACTCCTACGAGCAGTACTTC.

The chain is built from TRBV6-6 and TRBJ1-6, with 7 bases matching TRBD1. With V trimmed by 2 bases and J by 7 bases, 2 bases remained unmatched. The CDR3 runs 14 residues. CDR1 and CDR2 from the germline V gene are MNHNY and SVGAGI (reference sequence). The CDR3: CASSYLQGNSPLHF. The CDR3, as DNA: TGTGCCAGCAGTTACCTACAGGGGAATTCACCCCTCCACTTT.

This clone has more than one count but fewer than ten. J is TRBJ1-2 and V is TRBV2; D uncertain. The CDR3 has 11 residues. The V end lost 6 bases, the J end lost 8 bases, and 10 bases lay between the germline ends. Germline V gives CDR1 SNHLY, CDR2 FYNNEI. The CDR3 loop is CASRYMGGYTF. DNA for the CDR3: TGTGCCAGCAGGTATATGGGCGGCTACACCTTC.

The J gene is TRBJ2-1, the V gene TRBV11-2; 7 nucleotides agree with TRBD2. From germline, CDR1 is SGHAT and CDR2 FQNNGV. The CDR3 spans 14 residues. V trimming: 1 base; J trimming: 7 bases; junction bases outside the gene matches: 4. The CDR3 protein is CASSLGLAVNEQFF. CDR3 sequence (DNA): TGTGCCAGCAGCTTAGGACTAGCCGTGAATGAGCAGTTCTTC.

The gene calls are TRBV14 and TRBJ1-4; no definite D call. The CDR3 has 14 residues. Germline V gives CDR1 SGHDN, CDR2 FVKESK. Trimming shortened V by 1 base and J by 8 bases, and 11 bases separated the two germline ends. The chain's CDR3 is CASSQVGIEEKLFF. Here the CDR3 DNA reads TGTGCCAGCAGCCAAGTAGGGATCGAGGAAAAACTGTTTTTT.

V gene TRBV10-1 combines with J gene TRBJ1-1; TRBD1 might be the D (6 bases). Germline V gene data show CDR1 as WNHNN and CDR2 as SYGVQD (reference sequence). This CDR3 comprises 16 residues. V lost 10 bases, J lost 7 bases, and 28 bases lay in between. CDR3 region: CATSRLLRGAEGEAFF. Written as DNA, the CDR3 is TGCGCCACCTCCCGCTTGTTACGGGGGGCAGAAGGTGAAGCTTTCTTT.